This is a list of T cell receptor beta chains from one sample in a study of vaccination effects on CD4 cells after COVID-19. Sequencing was performed with immunoSEQ multiplex PCR; in TCRdb, only in-frame clones are kept and a portion is missing. The table lists 41,000 or so clones, around three quarters of them singletons, with approximately 2.8% in the top ten. For these receptors, no antigen is known. Sequenced here: CD4+ T cells from PBMCs cultured with HCoV-NL63 spike peptides, sampled before COVID-19 vaccination. All receptors come from a human donor who received a COVID-19 vaccine. The CDR3 runs from the conserved cysteine through the conserved F or W.

V gene: TRBV19; CDR3 protein: CASRQGRNNQPQHF
V gene: TRBV4-2; CDR3 protein: CASSRNPLQGINEKLFF
V gene: TRBV5-6; CDR3 protein: CASPSSGRVGGETQYF
V gene: TRBV7-2; CDR3 protein: CASSSLYRGGTQYF
V gene: TRBV27; CDR3 protein: CASSQLFNQPQHF
V gene: TRBV4-2; CDR3 protein: CASSQAQGDYNNEQFF
V gene: TRBV6-5; CDR3 protein: CASSPTSGGFNEQFF
V gene: TRBV4-2; CDR3 protein: CASSPGGAGETQYF
V gene: TRBV6-4; CDR3 protein: CASSVGTSSGELFF
V gene: TRBV5-1; CDR3 protein: CASSPLTGLYGYTF
V gene: TRBV11-2; CDR3 protein: CASSPATDQETQYF
V gene: TRBV19; CDR3 protein: CASSNQRGSSYNEQFF
V gene: TRBV28; CDR3 protein: CQTSDSNQPQHF
V gene: TRBV7-6; CDR3 protein: CASSLVAATHPGGNTIYF
V gene: TRBV30; CDR3 protein: CAWSVPRGPLSNQPQHF
V gene: TRBV24-1; CDR3 protein: CATSDRQGPQETQYF